These T cell receptor beta chains were read from a single sample in a study of blood T cell repertoires in COVID-19. Assay: immunoSEQ multiplex PCR; the TCRdb copy retains only in-frame clones and omits some. The sample includes about 130,000 clones, roughly 81% seen only once; the top ten take around 13%. The sequenced sample consisted of peripheral blood. The origin of the receptors is a human donor in a cohort sampled during active COVID-19. CDR3s include the opening cysteine and the closing phenylalanine or tryptophan. D genes are given only for firm matches. The size entry is marked missing in some rows and otherwise reads once, few, many or a size class.

V gene	clone size	J gene	D gene	CDR3 DNA	CDR3 protein
TRBV27	NA	TRBJ1-5	TRBD1	TGTGCCAGCAGCGGACAGGGGGTGGTTCAGCCCCAGCATTTT	CASSGQGVVQPQHF
TRBV3-1/TRBV3-2	NA	TRBJ2-6	TRBD1	TGTGCCAGCAGCCCCCCCGGGACAGCCTTCGGTCCTGGGGCCAACGTCCTGACTTTC	CASSPPGTAFGPGANVLTF
TRBV6-5	NA	TRBJ2-7	NA	TGTGCCAGCAGCCAGAACAGGAGGGCGCCCTACGAGCAGTACTTC	CASSQNRRAPYEQYF
TRBV6-6	NA	TRBJ2-7	TRBD1	TGTGCCAGCAGTTACCGGCAGGGGGCTTGGGAGCAGTACTTC	CASSYRQGAWEQYF
TRBV6-6	NA	TRBJ2-3	NA	TGTGCCAGCAGCCCCTATGATACGCAGTATTTT	CASSPYDTQYF
TRBV19	NA	TRBJ1-1	TRBD1	TGTGCCAGTAGTCCCCGGTTAACGACACAGGGGATTGTCGGTTTGACTGAAGCTTTCTTT	CASSPRLTTQGIVGLTEAFF
TRBV5-1	NA	TRBJ2-2	TRBD1	TGCGCCAGCAGCTTGACAGGGGTTGAGATCGGGGAGCTGTTTTTT	CASSLTGVEIGELFF
TRBV2	once	TRBJ1-2	NA	TGTGCCAGCATCCCGGAGACAGGACCCTATGGCTACACCTTC	CASIPETGPYGYTF
TRBV5-4	NA	TRBJ2-2	TRBD2	TGTGCCAGCAGCTTGGATCCTAGCGGGGGAAGCACCGGGGAGCTGTTTTTT	CASSLDPSGGSTGELFF
TRBV27	NA	TRBJ1-2	TRBD1	TGTGCCAGCAGTTTATTACAGGGGGTCCCCTTAAGTGGCTACACCTTC	CASSLLQGVPLSGYTF
TRBV5-1	NA	TRBJ2-1	NA	TGCGCCAGCAGCTTCTCGGCGGCCGAGCAGTTCTTC	CASSFSAAEQFF
TRBV5-1	NA	TRBJ2-3	TRBD2	TGCGCCAGCAGCCTTCTTCCGGGACTAGCGGGGGGGGTCAGCACAGATACGCAGTATTTT	CASSLLPGLAGGVSTDTQYF
TRBV6-5	NA	TRBJ1-1	NA	TGTGCCAGCAGTCGGGGGATGAACACTGAAGCTTTCTTT	CASSRGMNTEAFF
TRBV29-1	once	TRBJ2-3	TRBD1	TGCAGCGTATCGCCCGGGACAGCTAGCACAGATACGCAGTATTTT	CSVSPGTASTDTQYF
TRBV28	few	TRBJ1-6	NA	TGTGCCAGCAGTGTTAACTTTGTTTCACCCCTCCACTTT	CASSVNFVSPLHF
TRBV5-1	NA	TRBJ1-1	NA	TGCGCCAGCAGCTTGTACAGCAGGCTGAACACTGAAGCTTTCTTT	CASSLYSRLNTEAFF
TRBV14	many	TRBJ1-2	TRBD1	TGTGCCAGCAGCAGGGACAGGGGTGGCTACACCTTC	CASSRDRGGYTF
TRBV5-1	NA	TRBJ2-3	TRBD2	TGCGCCAGCAGCTCCCTGTGGGCTAGCGGGGGCACAGATACGCAGTATTTT	CASSSLWASGGTDTQYF
TRBV5-1	NA	TRBJ2-7	NA	TGCGCCAGCAGCTTGGAAAGGGGATCCCCCTCCTACGAGCAGTACTTC	CASSLERGSPSYEQYF
TRBV5-6	NA	TRBJ1-2	TRBD1	TGTGCCAGCAGCTTAGTGGGGACAGGGGATGGCTACACCTTC	CASSLVGTGDGYTF
TRBV30	NA	TRBJ2-7	NA	TGTGCCTGGAGTGTGGGGCAGGGCTACGAGCAGTACTTC	CAWSVGQGYEQYF
TRBV6-5	NA	TRBJ1-1	TRBD1	TGTGCCAGCAGTTACTCCTCGACAGGGGTCACTGAAGCTTTCTTT	CASSYSSTGVTEAFF
TRBV19	NA	TRBJ1-6	NA	TGTGCCAGTAGTATATCAACAGGTTCCTCCTATAATTCACCCCTCCACTTT	CASSISTGSSYNSPLHF
TRBV5-4	few	TRBJ1-2	NA	TGTGCCAGCAGCACCGACAGTAACTATGGCTACACCTTC	CASSTDSNYGYTF
TRBV6-6	NA	TRBJ1-5	NA	TGTGCCAGCAGTTACTCAGGGGAATTTAGCAATCAGCCCCAGCATTTT	CASSYSGEFSNQPQHF
TRBV28	NA	TRBJ2-7	NA	TGTGCCAGCAGTTATTCGCGGGCCACCTACGAGCAGTACTTC	CASSYSRATYEQYF
TRBV9	few	TRBJ2-2	TRBD1	TGTGCCAGCAGCCCGTATAGGGGACAGGGGGCCGACACCGGGGAGCTGTTTTTT	CASSPYRGQGADTGELFF
TRBV30	NA	TRBJ1-5	NA	TGTGCCTGGAGCGTCCTCGGGTCTTTCAATCAGCCCCAGCATTTT	CAWSVLGSFNQPQHF
TRBV30	once	TRBJ2-7	NA	TGTGCCTGGGACAATGGCTACGAGCAGTACTTC	CAWDNGYEQYF
TRBV15	NA	TRBJ2-1	TRBD1	TGTGCCACCAGCAGAGAAGGGACAGGGGTGAACAATGAGCAGTTCTTC	CATSREGTGVNNEQFF
TRBV5-4	once	TRBJ1-2	TRBD1	TGTGCCAGCAGCTTGGGAGGGGGCGGCCTTCGTGGCTACACCTTC	CASSLGGGGLRGYTF
TRBV5-1	NA	TRBJ2-7	TRBD1	TGCGCCAGCAACTCTGGACAGGGGGCCTACGAGCAGTACTTC	CASNSGQGAYEQYF